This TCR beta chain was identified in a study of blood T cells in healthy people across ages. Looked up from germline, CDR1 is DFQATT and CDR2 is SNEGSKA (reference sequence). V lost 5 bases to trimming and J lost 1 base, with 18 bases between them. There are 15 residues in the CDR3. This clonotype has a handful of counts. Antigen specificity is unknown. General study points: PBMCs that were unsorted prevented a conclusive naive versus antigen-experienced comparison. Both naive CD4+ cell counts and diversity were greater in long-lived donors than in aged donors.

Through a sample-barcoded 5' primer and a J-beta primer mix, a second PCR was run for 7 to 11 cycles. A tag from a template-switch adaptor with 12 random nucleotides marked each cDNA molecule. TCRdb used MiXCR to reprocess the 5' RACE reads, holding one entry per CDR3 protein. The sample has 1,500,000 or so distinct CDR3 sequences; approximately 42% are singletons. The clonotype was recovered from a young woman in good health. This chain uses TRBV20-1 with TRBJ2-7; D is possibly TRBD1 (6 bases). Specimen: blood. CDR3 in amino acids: CSAGKTGPHSYEQYF. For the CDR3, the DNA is TGCAGTGCTGGGAAAACAGGGCCCCATTCCTACGAGCAGTACTTC.